Sequencing of this TCR beta chain was carried out in a study of T cell responses to AZD1222 COVID-19 vaccine. Study-wide points: Vaccine-associated CD4 TCRs spanned spike, dominant at 160-218 and 743-854. Repertoire sampling occurred only after the peak T cell response.

TCRdb's table, derived via immunoSEQ multiplex PCR, lists solely in-frame clones and lacks some. Here the sample spans about 130,000 clones, 80% to 90% being singletons. To note about this clone: Its cognate antigen is unknown.

CDR3 size: 14 residues. Germline-derived CDR1 and CDR2 are SEHNR and FQNEAQ (reference sequence). The V segment lost 10 bases and the J segment 6 bases; nucleotides outside the gene matches: 6. The input for sequencing was peripheral blood, taken 28 days after the second AZD1222 dose. The TCR originated in an adult who received the AZD1222 COVID-19 vaccine. This chain joins TRBV7-9 and TRBJ2-2; 12 bases map to TRBD2. CDR3 sequence reads: CAIPGLAGSGELFF. The CDR3 bases are TGTGCCATCCCGGGACTAGCGGGTTCCGGGGAGCTGTTTTTT.